Below, one T cell receptor (beta chain) is given with its context. This clonotype was counted at least ten times. Its target antigen remains unknown. No much larger clone is present one base from it, and per-base qualities are unavailable. TCR beta CDR3 regions were amplified from RNA transcripts for repertoire sequencing. The first round of RT-PCR was done with HTBI primers and the Qiagen OneStep RT-PCR kit, and was followed by a second round of multiplex PCR, then size selection and purification. Sequencing of the libraries was carried out on an Illumina HiSeq2000 in paired-end mode with 100 bp reads. Per the authors' processing: SOAPnuke was used for read processing, and reads with adapters, uncalled bases, a mean Phred below 15, or no exact constant-primer or identifier match were discarded. High-quality paired reads were merged with COPE v1.2.5. Clonotypes were defined as unique nucleotide sequences and were aligned to IMGT TRB V, D and J references using MiTCR v1.1. Only V-J combinations with frequency above 0.0001 were analysed, covering approximately 99% of repertoires. For each V-J combination, a TCR clonal expansion and chaos score was defined as F50 clonal expansion divided by the chaos observed in the TCRdist matrix. Welch's t-statistics and random forest were used to reduce features to some 13 V-J combinations, which were fed into a naive Bayes classifier. The similarity between thyroid and blood repertoires was quantified using the Morisita-Horn index. TCRdb redid the processing of the public reads, applying fastp at Q25 and MiXCR, and retained in-frame beta chains. Each entry merges the rows of one CDR3 protein and shows their most common DNA and genes. TCRdb's processing, not the study's, gives the V and J calls here. This sample lists more than 300,000 distinct CDR3 sequences; about a sixth were detected once. Of the sample, roughly 2.3% falls within the top ten clones.

A patient counted as having stable hyperthyroidism if there was no progression to ophthalmopathy within 18 months of follow-up. Hyperthyroidism patients were newly diagnosed, with disease duration under 2 months, and aged 18 to 65 years. Patients were excluded if they had other autoimmune diseases, uncontrolled infections, pregnancy or lactation. Diagnosis was based on clinical symptoms, serum thyroxine, TRAb, thyroid ultrasound and orbital computed tomography. Ficoll-Paque density gradient centrifugation was used to isolate PBMCs from approximately 10 ml of fresh peripheral blood. Trizol reagent was used to extract the total RNA, and its quality was then checked on an Agilent 2100 Bioanalyzer. The data originate from a study of Graves' ophthalmopathy and Graves' hyperthyroidism listed by TCRdb under 2018. As for the study more broadly: Peripheral blood was collected at initial diagnosis, prior to any treatment. For independent validation, a separate cohort was made up of 18 hyperthyroidism patients plus 17 patients who later progressed from hyperthyroidism to ophthalmopathy. Once sampling was done, hyperthyroidism patients were given methimazole at a starting dose of 30 mg daily, while ophthalmopathy patients were given high-dose intravenous methylprednisolone. TCR beta repertoire signatures were used to distinguish Graves' ophthalmopathy from Graves' hyperthyroidism and to predict progression to ophthalmopathy. In total, 135 blood samples were TCR-sequenced: under 45 ophthalmopathy, under 80 hyperthyroidism and 17 hyperthyroidism-to-ophthalmopathy patients. To explore V-J signatures that distinguish ophthalmopathy from hyperthyroidism, a discovery set of about a hundred patients was enrolled, made up of under 50 with ophthalmopathy and under 65 with stable hyperthyroidism. In five or six hyperthyroidism patients, T-cell repertoires of thyroid tissue and blood were compared. Broad study findings and their caveats: No statistical method was used to set the sample size in advance, and the investigators knew which group each participant was assigned to. Among expanded thyroid clonotypes with frequency above 0.001, most also showed up in blood, which suggests that blood repertoires may reflect the thyroid immune response. The 13-signature model separated ophthalmopathy from stable hyperthyroidism with over 85% sensitivity and 81.08% specificity in cross-validation, and 80%/75% in the test set. In validation, the model predicted ophthalmopathy progression with less than 71% sensitivity and about 73% specificity; around twelve predicted patients were CT-confirmed with GO in a median of approximately 6.2 months.

The CDR3 spans 13 residues, from the cysteine through the phenylalanine. CDR3 DNA only is kept here, 39 bases in frame from base 1. The germline V gene provides CDR1 MNHNS and CDR2 SASEGT. A distance of 12 bases separates the germline ends of V and J, which lose 8 bases and 5 bases respectively. The sequenced sample consisted of peripheral blood. The sequence joins TRBV6-1 to TRBJ2-2; TRBD2 could be the D gene, as 5 bases match. The clonotype was recovered from an adult woman with stable Graves' hyperthyroidism. The DNA sequence follows: TGTGCCAGCCTCCAACGGGGAACCGGGGAGCTGTTTTTT. This codes for CASLQRGTGELFF.